Ten or more counts support the clone carrying this T cell receptor (beta chain). This sample is part of a study of spatial heterogeneity in lung cancer. About the research overall: Patients with untreated early-stage non-small cell lung cancer, numbering roughly 69, were the donors.

TCRdb re-analysed the 5' RACE reads in MiXCR, keeping a single row per CDR3 protein. The repertoire consists of some 54,000 distinct CDR3 sequences, with 7.4% occurring once and the leading ten covering around 33%. In germline, CDR1 is GTSNPN, CDR2 SVGIG (reference sequence). V was cut by 2 bases and J by 2 bases, with 10 bases left in between. This CDR3 is 13 amino acids long. Indicated time point: blood at routine non-recurrence follow-up after resection. Unsorted samples of tumor, nontumor lung or frozen PBMC had their whole RNA sequenced. This clonotype was sampled from a female donor with early-stage non-small cell lung cancer. The starting material was PBMCs, obtained at follow-up. The chain combines TRBV30 with TRBJ2-7, with D maybe TRBD1 (6 bases). The chain's CDR3 is CAWSPRGPYEQYF. DNA of the CDR3: TGTGCCTGGAGTCCCAGGGGACCCTACGAGCAGTACTTC.